This T cell receptor (beta chain) was observed in a study of blood T cell repertoires in COVID-19. About the study: Sources were T cells, B-cell-depleted T cells, or PBMCs; the material itself was cDNA or gDNA.

Original data processing: Scientists estimated how many nucleated cells there were by amplifying reference gene primers. The table came from immunoSEQ multiplex PCR; TCRdb's copy has only in-frame clones and leaves some out. D and trimming come from the DNA, and the V and J calls and clone size come from that table. The data hold about 230,000 clones, with about 90% observed a single time. The sequencing input was PBMCs or T cells enriched from blood (not recorded which). This sequence originates from a woman aged 30 to 39 with acute COVID-19.

The CDR3 is CAWSVSGQHLLFYGYTF. The CDR3 DNA is TGTGCCTGGAGTGTAAGCGGGCAGCACCTACTTTTCTATGGCTACACCTTC. V and J are TRBV30 and TRBJ1-2; D is undetermined. Germline CDR1 and CDR2: GTSNPN and SVGIG (reference sequence). V lost 0 bases and J 4 bases, leaving 21 bases between the germline ends. The CDR3 contains 17 residues.